The entry below gives a single TCR beta chain sequence along with its context. A second about 7 to 12 cycle PCR used barcoded and J-beta primers. A 12-random-nucleotide template-switch adaptor tagged each cDNA molecule. TCRdb redid the calling of the 5' RACE reads with MiXCR, one entry per CDR3 protein. The sample records approximately 1.5 million distinct CDR3 sequences, roughly 30% being singletons. This sample stems from a study of blood T cells in healthy people across ages. Germline V CDR1 and CDR2: DFQATT, SNEGSKA (reference sequence). The CDR3 consists of 16 residues. V shed 5 bases, J shed 0 bases, and the junction held 7 bases outside the gene matches.

This chain links TRBV20-1 with TRBJ2-1, with 10 nucleotides matching TRBD2. This receptor was taken from a woman younger than 45 in good health. Material for sequencing was blood. CDR3 bases: TGCAGTGCTGGAGTAGCGGGGGGAAGCTCCTACAATGAGCAGTTCTTC. Amino acids: CSAGVAGGSSYNEQFF.